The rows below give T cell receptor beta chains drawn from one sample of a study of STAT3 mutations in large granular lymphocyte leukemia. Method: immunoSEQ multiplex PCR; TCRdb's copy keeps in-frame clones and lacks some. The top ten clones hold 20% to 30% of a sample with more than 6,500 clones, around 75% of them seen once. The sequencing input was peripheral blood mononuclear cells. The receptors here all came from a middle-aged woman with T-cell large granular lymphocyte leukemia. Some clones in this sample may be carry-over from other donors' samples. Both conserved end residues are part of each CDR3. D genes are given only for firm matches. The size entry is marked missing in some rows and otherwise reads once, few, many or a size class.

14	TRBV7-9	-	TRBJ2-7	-	TGTGCCAGCAGCTTAGATAGGGGGAGGTACGAGCAGTACTTC	CASSLDRGRYEQYF
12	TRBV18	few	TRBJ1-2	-	TGTGCCAGCTCACGTACCCAGGGGCACTACACCTTC	CASSRTQGHYTF
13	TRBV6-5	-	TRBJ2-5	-	TGTGCCAGCAGTTCCGGGACCGCTGGGACCCAGTACTTC	CASSSGTAGTQYF
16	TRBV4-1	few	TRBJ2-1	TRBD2	TGCGCCAGCAGCCAATTACTAGCGGGGGGCTACAATGAGCAGTTCTTC	CASSQLLAGGYNEQFF
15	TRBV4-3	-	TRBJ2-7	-	TGCGCCAGCAGCCAAGAAGGGGGGATCTCCTACGAGCAGTACTTC	CASSQEGGISYEQYF
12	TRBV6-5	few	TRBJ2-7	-	TGTGCCAGCAGAGGGGCTGCCTACGAGCAGTACTTC	CASRGAAYEQYF
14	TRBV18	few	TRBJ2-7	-	TGTGCCAGCTCACCAAATGGACAAACCTACGAGCAGTACTTC	CASSPNGQTYEQYF
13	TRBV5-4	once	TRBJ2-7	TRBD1	TGTGCCACCCGCGACAGGGGGCATCGCGAGCAGTACTTC	CATRDRGHREQYF
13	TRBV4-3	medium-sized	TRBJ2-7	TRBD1	TGCGCCAGCAGCCAAGACAGGGGGCTCGAGCAGTACTTC	CASSQDRGLEQYF
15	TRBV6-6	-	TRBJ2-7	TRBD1	TGTGCCAGCAGCCGGGACAGGCCTGGTTCTTCAACGTCGTACTTC	CASSRDRPGSSTSYF
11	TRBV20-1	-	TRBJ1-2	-	TGCAGTGCTAGAGACCTCCAGGGCTACACCTTC	CSARDLQGYTF
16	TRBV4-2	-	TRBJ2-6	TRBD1	TGTGCCAGCAGCCCGACAGGGGTCTCTGGGGCCAACGTCCTGACTTTC	CASSPTGVSGANVLTF
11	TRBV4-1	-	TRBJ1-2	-	TGCGCCAGCAGCCGGACGGGTGGCTACACCTTC	CASSRTGGYTF
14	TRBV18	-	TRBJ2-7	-	TGTGCCAGCTCACCCCCGGACGCCGCCTACGAGCAGTACTTC	CASSPPDAAYEQYF
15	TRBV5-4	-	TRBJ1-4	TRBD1	TGTGCCAGCAGCTTGGTTGGGACAGGGGATGAAAAACTGTTTTTT	CASSLVGTGDEKLFF
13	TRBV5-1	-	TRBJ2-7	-	TGCGCCAGCAGCTTCAGTGTCTCCTACGAGCAGTACTTC	CASSFSVSYEQYF
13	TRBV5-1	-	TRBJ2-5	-	TGCGCCAGCAGCTCACAGGGGGGGGAGACCCAGTACTTC	CASSSQGGETQYF
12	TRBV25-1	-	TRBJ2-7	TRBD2	TGTGCCAGTGAGCGGGGCCCCTACGAGCAGTACTTC	CASERGPYEQYF
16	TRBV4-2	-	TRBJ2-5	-	TGTGCCAGCAGCCAGGATCCCGGAGGGGATCAAGAGACCCAGTACTTC	CASSQDPGGDQETQYF
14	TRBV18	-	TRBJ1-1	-	TGTGCCAGCTCACCACCGTCAGGGGACACTGAAGCTTTCTTT	CASSPPSGDTEAFF
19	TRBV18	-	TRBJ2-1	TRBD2	TGTGCCAGCTCACCCTCGGGACTAGCGGGGGGGCGAATAAGCCCCGAGCAGTTCTTC	CASSPSGLAGGRISPEQFF
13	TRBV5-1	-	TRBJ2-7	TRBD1	TGCGCCAGCAGCTCGATGACAGGGGCAGAGCAGTACTTC	CASSSMTGAEQYF
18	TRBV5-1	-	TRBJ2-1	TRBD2	TGCGCCAGCAGCTCCGGGCCGGGACTAGCGGGGAGGGGCGTTGAGCAGTTCTTC	CASSSGPGLAGRGVEQFF
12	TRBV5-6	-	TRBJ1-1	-	TGTGCCAGCAGCCTGCCATACACTGAAGCTTTCTTT	CASSLPYTEAFF
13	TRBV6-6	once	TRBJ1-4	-	TGTGCCAGCAGACCGGGGGTTTGGGAAAAACTGTTTTTT	CASRPGVWEKLFF
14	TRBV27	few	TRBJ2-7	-	TGTGCCAGCAGCCCACAGGGGGGGGCTTACGAGCAGTACTTC	CASSPQGGAYEQYF
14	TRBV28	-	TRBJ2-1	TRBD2	TGTGCCAGCAGGGGGACTAGCGGATACAATGAGCAGTTCTTC	CASRGTSGYNEQFF
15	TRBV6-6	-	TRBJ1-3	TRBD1	TGTGCCAGCAGGGACCCGAGGACAGGGGGAAACACCATATATTTT	CASRDPRTGGNTIYF
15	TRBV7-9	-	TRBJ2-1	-	TGTGCCAGCAGCTTAGAAGGGGTTCCCTACAATGAGCAGTTCTTC	CASSLEGVPYNEQFF
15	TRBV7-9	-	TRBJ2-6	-	TGTGCCAGCAGCTTAGTGGAGTCTGGGGCCAACGTCCTGACTTTC	CASSLVESGANVLTF
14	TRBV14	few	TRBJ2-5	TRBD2	TGTGCCAGCAGCCAGACTAGCGGGCCTACGACCCAGTACTTC	CASSQTSGPTTQYF
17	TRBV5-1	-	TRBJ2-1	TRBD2	TGCGCCAGCAGCTTGGGGGGGCTAGCGGGAGCGGGCAATGAGCAGTTCTTC	CASSLGGLAGAGNEQFF
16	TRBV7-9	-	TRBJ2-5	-	TGTGCCAGCAGCTTAATGGGCACATCGGGGCAAGAGACCCAGTACTTC	CASSLMGTSGQETQYF